This is a list of T cell receptor beta chains from one sample in a study of blood T cells in healthy people across ages. TCRdb reprocessed the 5' RACE reads with MiXCR, giving one entry per CDR3 protein. The table includes hundreds of thousands of distinct CDR3 sequences, roughly 56% detected once. Source material: blood. Receptors were obtained from a man aged 40-49 years in good health. Each CDR3 is given with its conserved first and last residue. The D gene is left open where the match is weak. Not all rows give a size; the values are once, few, many and, for expanded clones, a class.

- 14 TRBJ2-5 - TRBV7-2 TGTGCCAGCAGCCCCCTACTAGGGGCCGAGACCCAGTACTTC CASSPLLGAETQYF
- 15 TRBJ2-7 TRBD2 TRBV7-9 TGTGCCAGCAGCGGGGTAGCGGGAGGTTTTAATGAGCAGTACTTC CASSGVAGGFNEQYF
- 16 TRBJ1-1 - TRBV7-6 TGTGCCAGCAGCTTAGTGGCAGGTCAGGGAGGCACTGAAGCTTTCTTT CASSLVAGQGGTEAFF
few 15 TRBJ2-7 - TRBV5-1 TGCGCCAGCAGCTTGGATGGTACACCCTCCTACGAGCAGTACTTC CASSLDGTPSYEQYF
- 14 TRBJ1-5 - TRBV6-5 TGTGCCAGCAAGACCGTCCAGGGACGGGAGCCCCAGCATTTT CASKTVQGREPQHF
- 13 TRBJ2-7 - TRBV10-2 TGCGCCAGCAGTGAGGGCCCCGCGGACGAGCAGTACTTC CASSEGPADEQYF
- 13 TRBJ1-1 - TRBV18 TGTGCCAGCTCACCATCAGGGAACACTGAAGCTTTCTTT CASSPSGNTEAFF
few 12 TRBJ2-5 - TRBV29-1 TGCAGCCCAAAGGACACTAAAGAGACCCAGTACTTC CSPKDTKETQYF
- 15 TRBJ1-5 - TRBV10-3 TGTGCCATCAGTGAGTCTGACAGAAGCAATCAGCCCCAGCATTTT CAISESDRSNQPQHF
- 14 TRBJ2-7 - TRBV20-1 TGCAGTGCTGAAGAGACTAGTGGAAGCTACGAGCAGTACTTC CSAEETSGSYEQYF
- 15 TRBJ2-5 TRBD1 TRBV7-2 TGTGCCAGCAGCTTGGCGGGGACAGGGAAAGAGACCCAGTACTTC CASSLAGTGKETQYF
- 18 TRBJ1-4 - TRBV20-1 TGCAGTGCAACCCGTCGACTACCCGCCTTTGCAACTAATGAAAAACTGTTTTTT CSATRRLPAFATNEKLFF
- 11 TRBJ2-7 TRBD1 TRBV20-1 TGCAGTGCGGCAGGGGGTTACGAGCAGTACTTC CSAAGGYEQYF
few 13 TRBJ2-6 - TRBV9 TGTGCCAGCAGCGAGACTGGGGCCAACGTCCTGACTTTC CASSETGANVLTF
once 16 TRBJ2-1 TRBD2 TRBV5-1 TGCGCCAGCAGCCGGTATAGCGGGGTTGGTTACAATGAGCAGTTCTTC CASSRYSGVGYNEQFF
once 11 TRBJ2-1 - TRBV28 TGTGCCAGCAGCCCGAGGACTATGCAGTTCTTC CASSPRTMQFF
- 15 TRBJ2-7 TRBD1 TRBV5-4 TGTGCCAGCAGCGCTACAGGGGGCTACGGTTACGAGCAGTACTTC CASSATGGYGYEQYF
- 11 TRBJ2-7 - TRBV6-2/TRBV6-3 TGTGCCAGCCGAGACAGGCGCGAGCAGTACTTC CASRDRREQYF
- 14 TRBJ2-1 - TRBV20-1 TGCAGTGCTAGACGAGGCTCAATGGCGCATGAGCAGTTCTTC CSARRGSMAHEQFF
few 17 TRBJ2-3 TRBD2 TRBV6-6 TGTGCCAGCAGTTACGGACTAGCGGGAGACCCCACAGATACGCAGTATTTT CASSYGLAGDPTDTQYF
- 15 TRBJ2-7 - TRBV20-1 TGCAGTGCTAAGGGCGGGATTACCGCCTACAATGAGCAGTACTTC CSAKGGITAYNEQYF
few 15 TRBJ2-5 - TRBV9 TGTGCCAGCAGCGTAGCTCCAGACTATCAAGAGACCCAGTACTTC CASSVAPDYQETQYF
- 14 TRBJ1-2 TRBD1 TRBV6-2/TRBV6-3 TGTGCCAGCAGGGATACCGGACAGGACTATGGCTACACCTTC CASRDTGQDYGYTF
- 15 TRBJ2-1 - TRBV6-2/TRBV6-3 TGTGCCAGCAGCCTTATCAAGGGGACACAGAATGAGCAGTTCTTC CASSLIKGTQNEQFF
- 12 TRBJ1-2 TRBD1 TRBV11-2 TGTGCCAGCAGCCCTGGGACAGAGCGCTACACCTTC CASSPGTERYTF
- 14 TRBJ2-7 - TRBV4-2 TGTGCCAGCAGCAGGGGAGTATCCTACAATGAGCAGTACTTC CASSRGVSYNEQYF
few 15 TRBJ2-5 - TRBV4-2 TGTGCCAGCAGCAATACGGGCTCTTTGGGGGAGACCCAGTACTTC CASSNTGSLGETQYF
few 11 TRBJ1-4 - TRBV25-1 TGTGCCAGCAGTGAAGCTGAGAAACTGTTTTTT CASSEAEKLFF
few 13 TRBJ2-5 - TRBV12-3/TRBV12-4 TGTGCCAGCAGTTTCAATGACGATCATTACCAGTACTTC CASSFNDDHYQYF
- 16 TRBJ2-7 TRBD2 TRBV28 TGTGCCAGCAGTTTAACTAGCGGGGGGAGCTCCTACGAGCAGTACTTC CASSLTSGGSSYEQYF
few 17 TRBJ2-2 TRBD2 TRBV20-1 TGCAGTGCTGTCCCGGGACTAGCGGGGGGGCCCCCCGGGGAGCTGTTTTTT CSAVPGLAGGPPGELFF
- 13 TRBJ2-3 - TRBV20-1 TGCAGTGCCCTTCCTTCAGGGACAGATACGCAGTATTTT CSALPSGTDTQYF
few 14 TRBJ2-5 - TRBV3-1 TGTGCCAGCAGCCAAAGTCCCCAGCAAGAGACCCAGTACTTC CASSQSPQQETQYF
- 17 TRBJ2-1 TRBD2 TRBV7-6 TGTGCCAGCAGCCCCCGGGGTGTGGGAGGGCCCTACAATGAGCAGTTCTTC CASSPRGVGGPYNEQFF
few 13 TRBJ2-6 - TRBV6-5 TGTGCCAGCACCAAACAGGGAACCAACGTCCTGACTTTC CASTKQGTNVLTF
- 15 TRBJ2-3 TRBD1 TRBV20-1 TGCAGTGCTAGTCCGGGACAGGGAATAACAGATACGCAGTATTTT CSASPGQGITDTQYF
few 15 TRBJ1-6 TRBD1 TRBV7-6 TGTGCCAGCACCTTGACGGGACAGGGAAATTCACCCCTCCACTTT CASTLTGQGNSPLHF
- 20 TRBJ2-3 TRBD2 TRBV27 TGTGCCAGCAGTTCCACGGGGAGGGGACTAGCGGGGGGGCACCCAGATACGCAGTATTTT CASSSTGRGLAGGHPDTQYF
few 15 TRBJ2-1 TRBD2 TRBV20-1 TGCAGTGCTAGCAAGACTAGCGGGGCCTACAATGAGCAGTTCTTC CSASKTSGAYNEQFF
- 14 TRBJ1-2 - TRBV18 TGTGCCAGCTCAGGAACCGTCAATAACTATGGCTACACCTTC CASSGTVNNYGYTF
- 13 TRBJ2-5 - TRBV25-1 TGTGCCAGCAGTGATGTCCCCCGAGGAACCCAGTACTTC CASSDVPRGTQYF
- 13 TRBJ1-2 - TRBV14 TGTGCCAGCAGCCAAGATCACAACTATGGCTACACCTTC CASSQDHNYGYTF
- 14 TRBJ1-2 - TRBV27 TGTGCCAGCAGTTTAGGCAGGGGATTCGGTGGCTACACCTTC CASSLGRGFGGYTF
- 16 TRBJ2-3 - TRBV3-1 TGTGCCAGCAGCTCACGACCGGCGAAAGGCACAGATACGCAGTATTTT CASSSRPAKGTDTQYF
- 16 TRBJ1-6 - TRBV20-1 TGCAGTGCTTCGACAGTCGGTATTTCCTATAATTCACCCCTCCACTTT CSASTVGISYNSPLHF
- 14 TRBJ2-1 TRBD2 TRBV2 TGTGCCAGCAGTTCTCAGGGACTACGCAATGAGCAGTTCTTC CASSSQGLRNEQFF
- 14 TRBJ2-5 TRBD1 TRBV28 TGTGCCAGCAGTACAAAGACAGGGTCCGAGACCCAGTACTTC CASSTKTGSETQYF
once 16 TRBJ1-1 - TRBV20-1 TGCAGTGCTAGAGCCTACGGAAAAAGTCCGAACACTGAAGCTTTCTTT CSARAYGKSPNTEAFF
few 15 TRBJ1-5 TRBD1 TRBV25-1 TGTGCCAGCAGTGAATCAGGGGGAAGGAATCAGCCCCAGCATTTT CASSESGGRNQPQHF
- 15 TRBJ2-3 - TRBV25-1 TGTGCCAGCAATTTGGGGGTCAGTGGTACAGATACGCAGTATTTT CASNLGVSGTDTQYF
- 16 TRBJ2-1 - TRBV7-8 TGTGCCAGCAGCCCAGTAGCGTCAAGCTCCTACAATGAGCAGTTCTTC CASSPVASSSYNEQFF
few 15 TRBJ1-4 TRBD1 TRBV10-3 TGTGCCATCAGTTTTACAGGGGGCGACGATGAAAAACTGTTTTTT CAISFTGGDDEKLFF
- 18 TRBJ2-5 TRBD2 TRBV3-1 TGTGCCAGCAGCCCCGGACTAGCGGCACAACACATACAAGAGACCCAGTACTTC CASSPGLAAQHIQETQYF
- 15 TRBJ1-2 TRBD1 TRBV6-1 TGTGCCAGCAGTGAAGCGCTGTGGGACAGGGATGGCTACACCTTC CASSEALWDRDGYTF
few 15 TRBJ2-7 TRBD1 TRBV7-2 TGTGCCAGCAGCCCAACCGGGACAGATAATTACGAGCAGTACTTC CASSPTGTDNYEQYF
- 15 TRBJ2-1 - TRBV9 TGTGCCAACAGCGTAACCGGGACTGATCGGAATGAGCAGTTCTTC CANSVTGTDRNEQFF
few 15 TRBJ2-1 TRBD1 TRBV5-1 TGCGCCAGCGTTCTTACAGGGCTCTCAGGGGGTGAGCAGTTCTTC CASVLTGLSGGEQFF
- 14 TRBJ2-2 - TRBV6-5 TGTGCCAGCAGTTATTCTTTAAGCACCGGGGAGCTGTTTTTT CASSYSLSTGELFF
- 15 TRBJ2-3 TRBD2 TRBV20-1 TGCAGTGCTAGGGTCTTAGCGTTCCAGCGGGGTACGCAGTATTTT CSARVLAFQRGTQYF